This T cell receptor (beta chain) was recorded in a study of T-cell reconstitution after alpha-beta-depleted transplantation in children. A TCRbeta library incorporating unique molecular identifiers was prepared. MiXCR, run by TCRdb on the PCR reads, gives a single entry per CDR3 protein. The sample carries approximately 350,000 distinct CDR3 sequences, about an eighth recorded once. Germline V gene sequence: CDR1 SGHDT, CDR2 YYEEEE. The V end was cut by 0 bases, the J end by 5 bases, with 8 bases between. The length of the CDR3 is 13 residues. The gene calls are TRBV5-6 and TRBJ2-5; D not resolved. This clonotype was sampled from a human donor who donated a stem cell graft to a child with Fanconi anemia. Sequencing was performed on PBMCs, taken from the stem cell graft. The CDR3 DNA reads TGTGCCAGCAGCTTGGCACTGGAGGAGACCCAGTACTTC. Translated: CASSLALEETQYF.